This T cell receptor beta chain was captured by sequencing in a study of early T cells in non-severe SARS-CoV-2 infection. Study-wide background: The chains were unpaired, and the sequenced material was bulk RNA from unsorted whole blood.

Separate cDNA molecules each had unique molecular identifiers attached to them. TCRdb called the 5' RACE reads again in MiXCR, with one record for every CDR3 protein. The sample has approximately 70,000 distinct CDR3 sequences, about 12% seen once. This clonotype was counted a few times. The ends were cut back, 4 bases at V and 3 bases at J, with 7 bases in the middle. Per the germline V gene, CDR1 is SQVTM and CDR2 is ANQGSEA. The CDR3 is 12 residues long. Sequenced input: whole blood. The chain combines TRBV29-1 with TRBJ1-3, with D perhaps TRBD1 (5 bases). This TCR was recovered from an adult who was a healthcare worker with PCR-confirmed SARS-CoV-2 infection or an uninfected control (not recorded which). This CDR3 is CSVVRDGNTIYF. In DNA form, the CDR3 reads TGCAGCGTTGTCAGGGATGGAAACACCATATATTTT. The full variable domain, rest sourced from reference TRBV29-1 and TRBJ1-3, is SAVISQKPSRDICQRGTSLTIQCQVDSQVTMMFWYRQQPGQSLTLIATANQGSEATYESGFVIDKFPISRPNLTFSTLTVSNMSPEDSSIYLCSVVRDGNTIYFGEGSWLTVV.